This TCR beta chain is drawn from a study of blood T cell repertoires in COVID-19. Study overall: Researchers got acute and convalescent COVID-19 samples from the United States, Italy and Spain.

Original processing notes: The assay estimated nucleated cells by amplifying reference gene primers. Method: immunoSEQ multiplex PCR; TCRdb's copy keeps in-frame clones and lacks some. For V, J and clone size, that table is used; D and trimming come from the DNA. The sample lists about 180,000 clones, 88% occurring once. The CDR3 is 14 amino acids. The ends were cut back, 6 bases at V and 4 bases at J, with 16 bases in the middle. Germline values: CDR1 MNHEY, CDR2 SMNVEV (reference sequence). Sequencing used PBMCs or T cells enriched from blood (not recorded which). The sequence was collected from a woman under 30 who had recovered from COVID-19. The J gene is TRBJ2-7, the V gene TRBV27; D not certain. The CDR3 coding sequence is TGTGCCAGCAGAACCCTCGGGTCCTTTTACGAGCAGTACTTC. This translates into CASRTLGSFYEQYF.